The 17 T cell receptor beta chains reported below all come from one sample, sequenced in a study of shared T cell receptors in the human thymus. This table comes from immunoSEQ multiplex PCR, and its TCRdb copy is limited to in-frame clones, with some not included. Among about 380,000 clones, about 95% were seen once, and the ten largest hold roughly 0.02%. Sample: thymocytes. These receptors came from a human donor.

In nucleotides, the CDR3 is TGTGCCAGCAGCGACTCTGAAAAACTGTTTTTT. It translates to CASSDSEKLFF. The V and J genes are TRBV9 and TRBJ1-4, with D unclear. There are 11 residues in the CDR3. Germline lookup yields CDR1 SGDLS and CDR2 YYNGEE. Trimming pared 3 bases from V and 7 bases from J, leaving 4 bases between.

This clone has just one count. The CDR3 loop reads CAQGGGPYNEQFF. The CDR3 nucleotides read TGTGCCCAAGGGGGGGGGCCCTACAATGAGCAGTTCTTC. V and J are TRBV7-9 and TRBJ2-1, with D possibly matching TRBD2 (7 bases). Trimming cost V 11 bases and J 2 bases, with 13 bases left between them. This CDR3 has 13 residues. From germline, CDR1 is SEHNR and CDR2 FQNEAQ (reference sequence).

The CDR3 loop reads CASSPDGAGSSYEQYF. The CDR3 DNA is TGCGCCAGCAGTCCCGACGGAGCGGGCAGCTCCTACGAGCAGTACTTC. This sequence joins TRBV5-1 and TRBJ2-7; D may be TRBD2 (6 bases). The length of the CDR3 is 16 residues. CDR1 is SGHRS, CDR2 YFSETQ, per germline. V was pared by 5 bases and J by 0 bases, with 18 bases between.

The chain employs TRBV5-1 and TRBJ2-3; 8 nucleotides align to TRBD2. Germline CDR1 reads SGHRS; CDR2 reads YFSETQ. The CDR3 sequence is 16 residues long. Germline trimming cut 6 bases from V and 0 bases from J; bases unmatched to any gene: 9. The CDR3 sequence is CASNPSGSTSTDTQYF. The CDR3 DNA follows: TGCGCCAGCAATCCAAGCGGGAGCACTAGCACAGATACGCAGTATTTT.

The V gene is TRBV6-1, the J gene TRBJ1-4, with D unresolved. The ends were cut back, 0 bases at V and 8 bases at J, with 13 bases in the middle. This CDR3 spans 15 amino acids. CDR1 and CDR2 from the germline V gene are MNHNS and SASEGT. CDR3 nucleotide sequence: TGTGCCAGCAGTGAAGCAGGAAGGCTGGTAGAAAAACTGTTTTTT. Residues: CASSEAGRLVEKLFF.

The chain recombines TRBV6-1 with TRBJ1-2, with 7 bases identical to TRBD1. This CDR3 has 14 residues. V was clipped by 6 bases and J by 4 bases; unmatched bases: 8. CDR1 and CDR2 (germline): MNHNS, SASEGT. CDR3 sequence reads: CASSEGARGYGYTF. The CDR3, as DNA: TGTGCCAGCAGCGAGGGGGCGCGGGGCTATGGCTACACCTTC.

The chain couples TRBV27 to TRBJ2-7; the match to TRBD2 covers 7 bases. The CDR3 covers 17 residues. The V gene's germline CDR1 is MNHEY and CDR2 SMNVEV (reference sequence). V lost 6 bases and J lost 7; bases outside the gene matches: 21. CDR3 DNA sequence: TGTGCCAGCAGACTAATGCTGAGGGGCGGGAGATTTGGGGAGCAGTACTTC. This codes for CASRLMLRGGRFGEQYF.

This sequence joins TRBV11-2 and TRBJ1-4; 8 nucleotides line up with TRBD1. Germline V gene sequence: CDR1 SGHAT, CDR2 FQNNGV. The trim removed 7 bases at V and 5 bases at J, leaving 12 bases unmatched. CDR3 length: 16 amino acids. The CDR3 sequence: CASTTNRGELNEKLFF. DNA for the CDR3: TGTGCCAGCACCACAAACAGGGGGGAGTTGAATGAAAAACTGTTTTTT.

This rearrangement joins TRBV15 to TRBJ2-1, with a weak D call TRBD2 (5 bases). V lost 0 bases to trimming and J lost 5 bases, with 14 bases between them. CDR3 length equals 16 residues. Germline V gene lookup returns CDR1 LNHNV and CDR2 YYDKDF (reference sequence). The CDR3 sequence: CATSRDNRGAHNEQFF. For the CDR3, the DNA is TGTGCCACCAGCAGAGATAACCGGGGTGCCCACAATGAGCAGTTCTTC. Filled out from reference TRBV15 and TRBJ2-1, the complete variable domain reads DAMVIQNPRYQVTQFGKPVTLSCSQTLNHNVMYWYQQKSSQAPKLLFHYYDKDFNNEADTPDNFQSRRPNTSFCFLDIRSPGLGDTAMYLCATSRDNRGAHNEQFFGPGTRLTVL.

The V and J genes are TRBV7-2 and TRBJ2-5, with TRBD1 matching over 10 bases. CDR1 SGHTA and CDR2 FQGNSA come from the germline V gene. With 1 base clipped from V and 4 bases from J, the junction kept 3 bases outside the gene matches. CDR3 length: 15 amino acids. CDR3 in DNA: TGTGCCAGCAGCTTAGGTGGACAGGGGGGAGAGACCCAGTACTTC. Translation gives CASSLGGQGGETQYF.

The CDR3 is CASSPPIAPHYEQYF. DNA for the CDR3: TGTGCCAGCTCACCACCTATCGCCCCTCACTACGAGCAGTACTTC. The chain recombines TRBV18 with TRBJ2-7; unclear D gene. The V and J ends lost 0 bases and 3 bases respectively, with 12 bases between them. The CDR3 consists of 15 residues. Germline V gene data show CDR1 as KGHSH and CDR2 as LQKENI.

This clone came up once. The chain joins TRBV6-5 to TRBJ2-3, with D unclear. Germline values: CDR1 MNHEY, CDR2 SVGAGI. V lost 5 bases and J lost 0, with 9 bases in between. CDR3 length equals 14 residues. The DNA for the CDR3 is TGTGCCAGCAGTACGTCAGGAAGCACAGATACGCAGTATTTT. This sequence encodes CASSTSGSTDTQYF.

The chain recombines TRBV20-1 with TRBJ1-6; D unresolved. Between the trimmed V and J ends, which lost 6 bases and 8 bases, there was a span of 5 bases. The CDR3 spans 10 residues. Germline assignment: CDR1 DFQATT and CDR2 SNEGSKA (reference sequence). Here the CDR3 reads CSAEYSPLHF. In DNA form, the CDR3 reads TGCAGTGCCGAGTATTCACCCCTCCACTTT.

This chain links TRBV30 with TRBJ1-5, with 10 bases aligning to TRBD1. Germline CDR1 GTSNPN, CDR2 SVGIG (reference sequence). The CDR3 length is 12 residues. The V gene end was trimmed by 5 bases and the J gene end by 7 bases; junction bases not matched to a gene: 2. Here the CDR3 DNA reads TGTGCCTGGGGACAGGGGGTACAGCCCCAGCATTTT. Its protein product is CAWGQGVQPQHF.

The chain links TRBV30 to TRBJ1-2; 11 positions agree with TRBD1. V gave up 2 bases and J gave up 0 bases; unmatched junction bases: 5. Germline CDR1 reads GTSNPN; CDR2 reads SVGIG (reference sequence). The CDR3 runs 16 residues. The CDR3 DNA reads TGTGCCTGGAGTCGGGACAGGGGGGGAGCTAACTATGGCTACACCTTC. Its protein product is CAWSRDRGGANYGYTF.

The chain recombines TRBV7-9 with TRBJ2-1, with unresolved D. This CDR3 has 14 amino acids. The V end was cut by 10 bases, the J end by 14 bases, with 27 bases between. Germline CDR1 SEHNR, CDR2 FQNEAQ (reference sequence). The CDR3 sequence is CATGSGPTPLKEFF. The CDR3 DNA sequence: TGTGCCACCGGATCGGGCCCTACGCCCTTAAAAGAGTTCTTC.

This chain connects TRBV9 to TRBJ2-4; no firm D call. The CDR3 loop spans 14 amino acids. Trimming removed 0 bases at V and 7 bases at J, with 11 bases between. The germline CDR1 and CDR2 sequences are SGDLS and YYNGEE. CDR3 bases: TGTGCCAGCAGCGTAGAGACCCACGGGAACATTCAGTACTTC. Translated: CASSVETHGNIQYF.